The 25 T cell receptor beta chains presented below share a single source sample, sequenced in a study of control samples from healthy donors and cancer patients. Only in-frame clones appear in the TCRdb table, and some are missing; sequencing was by immunoSEQ multiplex PCR. This table holds 90,000 to 100,000 clones, roughly 83% found once. The specimen was blood. The receptors were sampled from a woman between 25 and 40 years old in good health.

The rearrangement uses TRBV29-1 and TRBJ2-5; the match to TRBD2 covers 11 bases. Germline CDR1 reads SQVTM; CDR2 reads ANQGSEA. The CDR3 is 16 residues long. After removal of 6 bases from V and 5 bases from J, the junction contained 14 bases not matched to a gene. CDR3 sequence: CSVETSGGGLGETQYF. CDR3 nucleotide sequence: TGCAGCGTGGAAACTAGCGGGGGTGGACTAGGGGAGACCCAGTACTTC.

This clone appeared a single time. The CDR3 bases are TGTGCCAGCAGCTTAGAAGGCGGGGGGCGGGGAGATACGCAGTATTTT. It translates to CASSLEGGGRGDTQYF. The gene calls are TRBV7-2 and TRBJ2-3, with 8 bases lining up with TRBD2. V dropped 1 base and J dropped 5; count of bases not matched to a gene: 8. The CDR3 totals 16 residues. Germline-derived CDR1 and CDR2 are SGHTA and FQGNSA.

CDR3 sequence (DNA): TGTGCCAGCAGCCAAGATCCCGGGGGGGCATGGGATGAGCAGTTCTTC. It encodes CASSQDPGGAWDEQFF. The chain links TRBV14 to TRBJ2-1; 8 nucleotides align to TRBD2. The CDR3 contains 16 residues. CDR1 SGHDN and CDR2 FVKESK come from the germline V gene. The V and J ends lost 0 bases and 8 bases, in that order; junction bases with no gene match: 9.

This chain uses TRBV5-1 with TRBJ2-5, with a possible D match to TRBD1 (6 bases). Trimming stripped 1 base from V and 3 bases from J, with 16 bases between. Germline values: CDR1 SGHRS, CDR2 YFSETQ. The CDR3 extends over 16 amino acids. DNA of the CDR3: TGCGCCAGCAGCTTGTTAGGCAGGGGAATGAAAGAGACCCAGTACTTC. Translation: CASSLLGRGMKETQYF.

V is TRBV19 and J is TRBJ1-2, with 7 bases aligning to TRBD1. The CDR3 runs 14 residues. J was trimmed by 4 bases and V by 6 bases; bases with no gene match: 8. CDR1 is LNHDA, CDR2 SQIVND, per germline (reference sequence). Here the CDR3 DNA reads TGTGCCAGTAGAAAAGACAGGGAAGGCTATGGCTACACCTTC. Its protein is CASRKDREGYGYTF.

CDR3 amino acids: CASSRPPGQYSNQPQHF. The CDR3 DNA reads as TGCGCCAGCAGCAGGCCTCCTGGACAGTATAGCAATCAGCCCCAGCATTTT. The chain links TRBV5-1 to TRBJ1-5, with D possibly being TRBD1 (6 bases). Germline assignment: CDR1 SGHRS and CDR2 YFSETQ. This CDR3 has 17 residues. V was trimmed by 4 bases and J by 0 bases, leaving 17 bases between them.

This sequence joins TRBV2 and TRBJ1-1; no clear D gene. This CDR3 has 13 residues. V gave up 4 bases and J gave up 3 bases, with 9 bases separating them. The germline gives CDR1 SNHLY, CDR2 FYNNEI. Here the CDR3 DNA reads TGTGCCAGCAGTGGGCGGCCCGACACTGAAGCTTTCTTT. This sequence encodes CASSGRPDTEAFF.

V is TRBV6-5 and J is TRBJ1-2; no reliable D call. Germline CDR1 MNHEY, CDR2 SVGAGI. Trimming pared 0 bases from V and 6 bases from J, leaving 11 bases between. The CDR3 covers 14 residues. The CDR3 region has the DNA TGTGCCAGCAGTTACTCGGCAGAATGGGATGGCTACACCTTC. It encodes CASSYSAEWDGYTF.

The CDR3 coding sequence is TGTGCCAGCAGTTCCGCCCTCACTAGCGGGGGCCCCTTCCCCACAGATACGCAGTATTTT. It codes for CASSSALTSGGPFPTDTQYF. This chain links TRBV6-2 or TRBV6-3 with TRBJ2-3; 11 positions agree with TRBD2. V was pared by 4 bases and J by 2 bases, with 17 bases of the junction left unmatched. Germline V gives CDR1 MNHEY, CDR2 SVGEGT. CDR3 length: 20 residues.

This chain links TRBV6-2 or TRBV6-3 with TRBJ1-5, with 11 bases lining up with TRBD1. The trim removed 0 bases at V and 1 base at J, leaving 11 bases unmatched. Germline V CDR1 and CDR2: MNHEY, SVGEGT. The CDR3 contains 20 residues. The CDR3 region is CASSYSPGTGGSRSNQPQHF. The CDR3 DNA is TGTGCCAGCAGTTACTCGCCCGGGACAGGGGGATCTCGGAGCAATCAGCCCCAGCATTTT.

The genes are TRBV6-5 and TRBJ2-7; 8 bases align to TRBD1. Germline V CDR1 and CDR2: MNHEY, SVGAGI. The V segment lost 7 bases and the J segment 5 bases; nucleotides outside the gene matches: 7. The CDR3 contains 13 residues. In DNA form, the CDR3 reads TGTGCCAGCAACGACAGGGGAAGCGACGAGCAGTACTTC. Translation: CASNDRGSDEQYF.

The chain links TRBV30 to TRBJ1-4; no clear D. This CDR3 has 15 residues. V was pared by 4 bases and J by 0 bases, with 12 bases between. Germline-derived CDR1 and CDR2 are GTSNPN and SVGIG (reference sequence). Here the CDR3 reads CAWTPGVATNEKLFF. For the CDR3, the DNA is TGTGCCTGGACGCCCGGAGTTGCAACTAATGAAAAACTGTTTTTT.

The chain couples TRBV9 to TRBJ1-6; possibly TRBD1 for D (5 bases). The germline V and J ends were trimmed by 6 bases and 0 bases, with 16 bases remaining between them. The CDR3 extends over 17 amino acids. Germline lookup yields CDR1 SGDLS and CDR2 YYNGEE. CDR3 residues: CASTLGTGSSYNSPLHF. CDR3 sequence (DNA): TGTGCCAGCACCCTGGGGACGGGAAGCTCCTATAATTCACCCCTCCACTTT.

The table lists this clone with a count of one. The chain couples TRBV9 to TRBJ1-2; D remains ambiguous. Looked up from germline, CDR1 is SGDLS and CDR2 is YYNGEE. V lost 2 bases and J 4 bases, leaving 9 bases between the germline ends. The CDR3 is 13 residues long. Here the CDR3 DNA reads TGTGCCAGCAGCGTGAAGGTTGGCTATGGCTACACCTTC. Translated: CASSVKVGYGYTF. Full variable domain (outside the CDR3, taken from reference TRBV9 and TRBJ1-2): DSGVTQTPKHLITATGQRVTLRCSPRSGDLSVYWYQQSLDQGLQFLIQYYNGEERAKGNILERFSAQQFPDLHSELNLSSLELGDSALYFCASSVKVGYGYTFGSGTRLTVV.

The chain couples TRBV3-1 (or the pseudogene TRBV3-2) to TRBJ2-1, with 9 bases that match TRBD1. The CDR3 contains 18 residues. Per germline, CDR1 LGHDT and CDR2 YNNKEL (reference sequence). Unmatched junction bases numbered 18, after V lost 2 bases and J lost 10 bases. This CDR3 is CASSQYRDRVQDWGEQFF. DNA of the CDR3: TGTGCCAGCAGCCAATACCGGGACAGGGTGCAGGACTGGGGCGAGCAGTTCTTC.

The chain couples TRBV4-3 to TRBJ1-6; D gene uncertain. V was clipped by 0 bases and J by 8 bases, with 14 bases between them. Germline lookup yields CDR1 LGHNA and CDR2 YSLEER. The CDR3 loop spans 16 amino acids. The CDR3 coding sequence is TGCGCCAGCAGCCAAGACCCGGGAGGTTCGGATTCACCCCTCCACTTT. As protein: CASSQDPGGSDSPLHF.

The table lists this clone with a few counts. V is TRBV11-3 and J is TRBJ2-7; D gene uncertain. The CDR3 consists of 14 residues. Germline V CDR1 and CDR2: SGHNT, YENEEA. V was trimmed by 6 bases and J by 2 bases, leaving 14 bases between them. CDR3 nucleotides: TGTGCCAGCAGTCCACCACGACAACCCTACGAGCAGTACTTC. It is translated as CASSPPRQPYEQYF.

The chain recombines TRBV5-6 with TRBJ1-1, with D possibly matching TRBD1 (6 bases). The CDR3 spans 13 residues. Deletions cut 4 bases from V and 5 bases from J, with 12 bases between. Germline V gene sequence: CDR1 SGHDT, CDR2 YYEEEE. The chain's CDR3 is CASSGGAGTEAFF. CDR3 bases: TGTGCCAGCAGCGGGGGCGCAGGGACTGAAGCTTTCTTT.

This clone was counted many times. The chain is built from TRBV9 and TRBJ2-7, with TRBD2 matching 8 bases. This CDR3 contains 15 residues. From germline, CDR1 is SGDLS and CDR2 YYNGEE. J lost 0 bases, V lost 4 bases, and 6 bases had no gene match. CDR3 region: CASSYTGTSSYEQYF. In DNA form, the CDR3 reads TGTGCCAGCAGCTATACCGGGACTAGCTCCTACGAGCAGTACTTC.

This chain joins TRBV5-1 and TRBJ2-7; 9 bases line up with TRBD2. The germline V gene encodes CDR1 SGHRS and CDR2 YFSETQ. Trimming cost V 4 bases and J 0 bases; bases outside gene matches: 8. The CDR3 is 16 amino acids. The chain's CDR3 is CASSPGTSLSSYEQYF. CDR3 DNA sequence: TGCGCCAGCAGCCCCGGGACTAGCCTTAGCTCCTACGAGCAGTACTTC.

V gene TRBV7-2 combines with J gene TRBJ1-1, with 8 bases matching TRBD1. This CDR3 comprises 16 residues. The J segment lost 1 base and the V segment lost 5 bases, leaving 9 bases of the junction unmatched. CDR1 and CDR2 from the germline V gene are SGHTA and FQGNSA. CDR3 DNA sequence: TGTGCCAGCAGCCACACAGGGGGTAAGGGGAACACTGAAGCTTTCTTT. Residues: CASSHTGGKGNTEAFF. The full variable domain, its missing parts supplied by reference TRBV7-2 and TRBJ1-1, is GAGVSQSPSNKVTEKGKDVELRCDPISGHTALYWYRQSLGQGLEFLIYFQGNSAPDKSGLPSDRFSAERTGGSVSTLTIQRTQQEDSAVYLCASSHTGGKGNTEAFFGQGTRLTVV.

DNA for the CDR3: TGTGCCAGCAGCTTCGTCGGCGGGGCTGGCACAGATACGCAGTATTTT. Its protein product is CASSFVGGAGTDTQYF. The rearrangement links TRBV5-4 to TRBJ2-3; tentatively, D is TRBD2 (6 bases). Trimming took 2 bases from V and 1 from J, leaving 14 bases between them. CDR1 is SGHNT, CDR2 YYREEE, per germline (reference sequence). The CDR3 loop spans 16 amino acids.

This sequence joins TRBV6-6 and TRBJ2-7; possible D gene TRBD2, 5 bases. Germline V gene data show CDR1 as MNHNY and CDR2 as SVGAGI (reference sequence). This CDR3 has 12 amino acids. The V gene lost 6 bases and the J gene lost 4 bases, with 10 bases spanning the gap. The CDR3 here is CASRTGMYEQYF. The CDR3 DNA follows: TGTGCCAGCAGAACCGGGATGTACGAGCAGTACTTC.

This clone has a handful of counts. J is TRBJ1-5 and V is TRBV19, with D uncertain. Germline CDR1 LNHDA, CDR2 SQIVND (reference sequence). V was cut by 5 bases and J by 1 base, with 12 bases left in between. The CDR3 runs 15 residues. CDR3: CASSPGDGSNQPQHF. In DNA, the CDR3 is TGTGCCAGTAGTCCCGGGGATGGGAGCAATCAGCCCCAGCATTTT.

The V call is TRBV9, the J call TRBJ2-3; TRBD2 aligns across 15 bases. With 4 bases clipped from V and 4 bases from J, the junction kept 10 bases outside the gene matches. Looked up from germline, CDR1 is SGDLS and CDR2 is YYNGEE. The length of the CDR3 is 18 residues. The CDR3 region is CASSFRTSGGAEADTQYF. For the CDR3, the DNA is TGTGCCAGCAGCTTCCGGACTAGCGGGGGGGCCGAGGCAGATACGCAGTATTTT.